The 25 T cell receptor beta chains presented below share a single source sample, sequenced in a study of blood T cells in healthy people across ages (dated by TCRdb to the mid-2010s). Library creation used 5' RACE. Sequencing took place on an Illumina HiSeq 2500. A second about 7 to 11 cycle PCR used a sample-barcoded 5' primer and a J-beta primer mix. TCRdb cleaned the public reads at Q25 with fastp, built clones with MiXCR and kept in-frame beta chains. Duplicate CDR3 protein sequences are folded into a single record with the most common DNA and genes. The sample yields under 850,000 distinct CDR3 sequences; about 37% were counted once. The top ten clones comprise under 15% of the sample. The specimen was blood. These receptor sequences come from a young man in good health.

This clonotype has a handful of counts. This chain connects TRBV20-1 to TRBJ1-5; D unresolved. With 3 bases removed from V and 0 bases from J, the gap between germline ends came to 15 bases. The CDR3 spans 16 residues. Germline V gene lookup returns CDR1 DFQATT and CDR2 SNEGSKA (reference sequence). CDR3 amino acids: CSASDPLTNSNQPQHF. The CDR3 nucleotides read TGCAGTGCTAGTGATCCCTTGACAAATAGCAATCAGCCCCAGCATTTT.

This clonotype was seen a handful of times. This rearrangement joins TRBV7-2 to TRBJ1-2; D is possibly TRBD1 (6 bases). The germline gives CDR1 SGHTA, CDR2 FQGNSA. The V and J ends lost 6 bases and 4 bases respectively, with 18 bases between them. The length of the CDR3 is 15 residues. The CDR3 is CASRYREGGTYGYTF. CDR3 nucleotide sequence: TGTGCCAGCAGATATCGGGAGGGGGGAACCTATGGCTACACCTTC.

The chain employs TRBV4-1 and TRBJ2-5; TRBD2 matches 13 bases. Germline V gene data show CDR1 as MGHRA and CDR2 as YSYEKL. The CDR3 extends over 16 amino acids. V gave up 3 bases and J gave up 5 bases; unmatched junction bases: 6. The CDR3 bases are TGCGCCAGCAGCCAGACTAGCGGGAGGATCGGCGAGACCCAGTACTTC. This encodes CASSQTSGRIGETQYF.

The CDR3 protein is CASRPSAGDNEQFF. The CDR3 DNA reads TGCGCCAGCAGACCTTCTGCGGGAGATAATGAGCAGTTCTTC. The chain combines TRBV5-1 with TRBJ2-1; 7 positions match TRBD2. The CDR3 loop spans 14 amino acids. The ends lost 5 bases at V and 7 bases at J; junction bases unmatched: 9. Germline CDR1 SGHRS, CDR2 YFSETQ.

This clonotype appeared many times. The V gene is TRBV7-2, the J gene TRBJ1-2; D might be TRBD1 (5 bases). CDR1 and CDR2 (germline): SGHTA, FQGNSA. Trimming removed 5 bases at V and 10 bases at J, with 17 bases between. CDR3 length: 13 residues. CDR3 nucleotides: TGTGCCAGCAGCCCAGTCAGGGAGAGAGACTACACCTTC. This encodes CASSPVRERDYTF.

The CDR3 reads CASSYGPLNSPLHF. DNA for the CDR3: TGTGCCAGCAGTTATGGGCCGCTCAATTCACCCCTCCACTTT. The V gene is TRBV27, the J gene TRBJ1-6; D uncertain. CDR3 length: 14 residues. Germline V CDR1 and CDR2: MNHEY, SMNVEV (reference sequence). Trimming took 4 bases from V and 7 from J, leaving 11 bases between them.

The rearrangement joins TRBV12-3 or TRBV12-4 to TRBJ2-5, with TRBD1 matching 10 bases. The J segment lost 4 bases and the V segment lost 5 bases, leaving 10 bases of the junction unmatched. The CDR3 extends over 16 amino acids. The DNA of the CDR3 is TGTGCCAGCAGTCCGGGGGACAGGGGCGTTGGAGAGACCCAGTACTTC. Its translation: CASSPGDRGVGETQYF.

This clonotype was seen a handful of times. The rearrangement joins TRBV6-1 to TRBJ2-7; D possibly corresponds to TRBD1 (6 bases). This CDR3 region has 18 residues. V lost 4 bases and J 4 bases, leaving 26 bases between the germline ends. Germline V lookup: CDR1 MNHNS, CDR2 SASEGT. As DNA, the CDR3 is TGTGCCAGCAGTGCTTATTGGGTTGGTGGCAGGGGAAGTTACGAGCAGTACTTC. Its translation: CASSAYWVGGRGSYEQYF.

The V call is TRBV14, the J call TRBJ1-1, with a possible D match to TRBD1 (5 bases). The CDR3 runs to 18 residues. CDR1 is SGHDN, CDR2 FVKESK, per germline. Trimming took 1 base from V and 10 from J, leaving 28 bases between them. CDR3 in amino acids: CASSQGFIIGGASMIAFF. DNA for the CDR3: TGTGCCAGCAGCCAAGGATTTATTATCGGGGGAGCCTCCATGATAGCTTTCTTT. The full variable domain, with the rest looked up from reference TRBV14 and TRBJ1-1, is EAGVTQFPSHSVIEKGQTVTLRCDPISGHDNLYWYRRVMGKEIKFLLHFVKESKQDESGMPNNRFLAERTGGTYSTLKVQPAELEDSGVYFCASSQGFIIGGASMIAFFGQGTRLTVV.

To note about this clonotype: This may come from a read error, since a much larger clone is one base off. The chain joins TRBV29-1 to TRBJ2-3; 10 bases are shared with TRBD1. Germline CDR1 is SQVTM and CDR2 is ANQGSEA. The J segment lost 4 bases and the V segment lost 5 bases, leaving 6 bases of the junction unmatched. This CDR3 has 14 residues. CDR3 sequence (DNA): TGCAGCGTTAGGACAGGGGGAGTCGCAGATACGCAGTATTTT. Translation gives CSVRTGGVADTQYF.

The table lists this clonotype with a few counts. The chain is built from TRBV30 and TRBJ1-2; D may be TRBD1 (5 bases). Germline V lookup: CDR1 GTSNPN, CDR2 SVGIG (reference sequence). Trimming left V 5 bases short and J 5 bases short, with 18 bases between. The CDR3 is 14 amino acids. The CDR3 DNA reads TGTGCCTGGTTTACTCCGGGGCTGAGTTATGGCTACACCTTC. Residues: CAWFTPGLSYGYTF.

Ten or more counts support this clonotype. The J gene is TRBJ2-3, the V gene TRBV20-1; TRBD2 is a possible D gene (6 bases). V was shortened by 7 bases and J by 3 bases, with 11 bases between the two germline ends. The CDR3 runs 12 residues. Germline CDR1 DFQATT, CDR2 SNEGSKA (reference sequence). DNA of the CDR3: TGCAGTGAAAGACTAGTGACAGATACGCAGTATTTT. Protein: CSERLVTDTQYF.

This clonotype was counted between two and nine times. This chain connects TRBV12-3 or TRBV12-4 to TRBJ2-3, with 12 bases aligning to TRBD2. With V trimmed by 5 bases and J by 6 bases, 6 bases remained unmatched. This CDR3 is built from 15 residues. The CDR3 DNA reads TGTGCCAGCAGTCCTTCTAGCGGGGGGGTTGATACGCAGTATTTT. Protein: CASSPSSGGVDTQYF.

The chain carries TRBV3-1 and TRBJ1-2; 9 nucleotides match TRBD1. Germline assignment: CDR1 LGHDT and CDR2 YNNKEL (reference sequence). J lost 1 base, V lost 4 bases, and 7 bases had no gene match. The CDR3 is 16 residues long. CDR3: CASSPEGQGYNYGYTF. In DNA, the CDR3 is TGTGCCAGCAGCCCGGAGGGACAGGGCTATAACTATGGCTACACCTTC.

There are a few counts of this clonotype. This chain connects TRBV28 to TRBJ2-5; D is possibly TRBD1 or TRBD2 (5 bases each). Trimming removed 1 base at V and 2 bases at J, with 20 bases between. Germline assignment: CDR1 MDHEN and CDR2 SYDVKM. The CDR3 consists of 18 residues. The CDR3 bases are TGTGCCAGCAGTTTATCCACCTTTTTCGGGGCCCCACAAGAGACCCAGTACTTC. It is translated as CASSLSTFFGAPQETQYF.

This clonotype was picked up a small number of times. The chain joins TRBV4-1 to TRBJ1-4; 9 bases fit TRBD1. The CDR3 has 17 amino acids. Losses at the gene ends were 2 bases for V and 6 bases for J; bases not matched to a gene: 10. Germline lookup yields CDR1 MGHRA and CDR2 YSYEKL. The CDR3 nucleotides are TGCGCCAGCAGCCAAATCAGACTCCGGGACAGGGATGAAAAACTGTTTTTT. The encoded protein is CASSQIRLRDRDEKLFF.

This clonotype was seen only a few times. The rearrangement uses TRBV30 and TRBJ2-4, with 8 nucleotides matching TRBD1. The closer fit of TRBJ2-7 to the DNA end suggests the J call may be wrong. This CDR3 comprises 13 residues. Looked up from germline, CDR1 is GTSNPN and CDR2 is SVGIG (reference sequence). CDR3 region: CAGGKDRDYEQYF. CDR3 DNA: TGTGCCGGGGGAAAGGACAGGGACTACGAGCAGTACTTC.

In its sample, this clonotype was seen a few times. The chain links TRBV5-5 to TRBJ1-5; a possible D gene is TRBD1 (5 bases). Germline V gives CDR1 SGHKS, CDR2 YYEKEE (reference sequence). V was clipped by 2 bases and J by 1 base, with 10 bases between them. This CDR3 is built from 15 residues. The CDR3 nucleotides read TGTGCCAGCAGCTTTGGGGGGGGGAGCAATCAGCCCCAGCATTTT. Amino acid sequence: CASSFGGGSNQPQHF. Filled out from reference TRBV5-5 and TRBJ1-5, the complete variable domain reads DAGVTQSPTHLIKTRGQQVTLRCSPISGHKSVSWYQQVLGQGPQFIFQYYEKEERGRGNFPDRFSARQFPNYSSELNVNALLLGDSALYLCASSFGGGSNQPQHFGDGTRLSIL.

Many counts were recorded for this clonotype. The gene calls are TRBV5-1 and TRBJ1-2, with 9 bases identical to TRBD1. CDR1 and CDR2 from the germline V gene are SGHRS and YFSETQ. This CDR3 is 13 amino acids long. Trimming cost V 4 bases and J 2 bases; bases outside gene matches: 0. The CDR3 spells CASSGTGNYGYTF. As DNA, the CDR3 is TGCGCCAGCAGCGGGACAGGGAACTATGGCTACACCTTC. The full variable domain, its missing parts supplied by reference TRBV5-1 and TRBJ1-2, is KAGVTQTPRYLIKTRGQQVTLSCSPISGHRSVSWYQQTPGQGLQFLFEYFSETQRNKGNFPGRFSGRQFSNSRSEMNVSTLELGDSALYLCASSGTGNYGYTFGSGTRLTVV.

The chain uses TRBV13 and TRBJ1-1, with D maybe TRBD1 (5 bases). CDR3 length equals 18 residues. Trimming shortened V by 1 base and J by 0 bases, and 18 bases separated the two germline ends. Germline CDR1 PRHDT, CDR2 FYEKMQ (reference sequence). The CDR3 region is CASSLVGPWDAMNTEAFF. CDR3 in DNA: TGTGCCAGCAGCTTAGTCGGCCCCTGGGACGCTATGAACACTGAAGCTTTCTTT.

This chain joins TRBV27 and TRBJ2-1, with 8 bases that match TRBD1. Trimming took 1 base from V and 9 from J; bases not matched to a gene: 8. The CDR3 is made up of 15 amino acids. Germline CDR1 reads MNHEY; CDR2 reads SMNVEV (reference sequence). The CDR3 DNA sequence: TGTGCCAGCAGTTTATGGGGGACAGGAAAGGGTGAGCAGTTCTTC. This gives the protein CASSLWGTGKGEQFF.

The chain uses TRBV7-2 and TRBJ1-2; no clear D gene. Germline V gene sequence: CDR1 SGHTA, CDR2 FQGNSA. Trimming left V 5 bases short and J 9 bases short, with 13 bases between. The CDR3 sequence is 12 residues long. The CDR3: CASSPGEGRYTF. CDR3 DNA: TGTGCCAGCAGCCCAGGCGAGGGTCGCTACACCTTC.

The chain uses TRBV5-4 and TRBJ2-5; the D call may be TRBD1 or TRBD2 (5 bases each). Germline V gene lookup returns CDR1 SGHNT and CDR2 YYREEE (reference sequence). CDR3 length equals 15 residues. The V gene lost 2 bases and the J gene lost 11 bases, with 22 bases spanning the gap. The CDR3 sequence is CASSFSSGPGDEQYF. CDR3 coding DNA: TGTGCCAGCAGCTTTTCCTCGGGGCCGGGTGATGAGCAGTACTTC. The variable domain in full, with the rest retrieved from reference TRBV5-4 and TRBJ2-5, is ETGVTQSPTHLIKTRGQQVTLRCSSQSGHNTVSWYQQALGQGPQFIFQYYREEENGRGNFPPRFSGLQFPNYSSELNVNALELDDSALYLCASSFSSGPGDEQYFGPGTRLLVL.

This chain connects TRBV12-3 or TRBV12-4 to TRBJ1-5, with 7 bases fitting TRBD1. The length of the CDR3 is 13 residues. V lost 6 bases, J lost 7 bases, and 6 bases stayed unmatched. The CDR3 here is CASSGQVTQPQHF. As DNA, the CDR3 is TGTGCCAGCAGCGGACAGGTCACCCAGCCCCAGCATTTT.

This clonotype was recorded a few times. This chain links TRBV20-1 with TRBJ2-3, with 7 bases aligning to TRBD1. V was clipped by 2 bases and J by 2 bases; unmatched bases: 4. The CDR3 is 14 residues long. Per the germline V gene, CDR1 is DFQATT and CDR2 is SNEGSKA (reference sequence). The CDR3 is CSARTGEITDTQYF. CDR3 nucleotide sequence: TGCAGTGCTAGAACAGGGGAGATCACAGATACGCAGTATTTT.